This T cell receptor beta chain was found in a study of blood T cell repertoires in COVID-19. The wider study: COVID-19 samples collected from the United States, Italy and Spain covered acute and convalescent phases. PBMCs, B-cell-depleted T cells, or T cells provided the cDNA or gDNA that made up the material.

The CDR3 is made up of 16 amino acids. Germline CDR1 SGHNT, CDR2 YYREEE (reference sequence). Trimming removed 6 bases from V and 9 bases from J; junction bases left unmatched: 15. Per the authors' pipeline: How many nucleated cells were present was estimated from reference gene primer amplification. The table came from immunoSEQ multiplex PCR; TCRdb's copy has only in-frame clones and leaves some out. That table supplies the V and J calls and clone size; D and trimming were determined from the DNA. The profile shows 150,000 to 200,000 clones, 80% to 90% of them singletons. Sequenced input: peripheral blood. The receptor was derived from a human donor with active or convalescent COVID-19. The donor label of this sample is uncertain. The V and J genes are TRBV5-4 and TRBJ2-1; 10 bases line up with TRBD2. In DNA, the CDR3 is TGTGCCAGCACCGTCGGAGCGGGAGGGCCCGGGGGTGAGCAGTTCTTC. Its protein is CASTVGAGGPGGEQFF.